The T cell receptor (beta chain) described here comes from a study of blood T cell repertoires in COVID-19. The overall study: There were acute and convalescent COVID-19 samples, and they came from the United States, Italy and Spain. PBMCs, B-cell-depleted T cells, or T cells provided the cDNA or gDNA that made up the material.

Authors' analysis steps: Reference gene primer amplification yielded estimated nucleated cell counts. Profiled with immunoSEQ multiplex PCR; TCRdb holds only in-frame clones, not every one. V, J and clone size derive from that table, while D and trimming were established from the DNA sequence. The data show approximately 530,000 clones, about 88% seen once. The Seattle site enrolled patients during active infection and followed them longitudinally. This sequence was found in a woman aged 45-60 years with COVID-19, enrolled during active disease. The sample was peripheral blood.

The CDR3 is CASSQARARYTF. DNA for the CDR3: TGTGCCAGCAGCCAAGCCAGGGCGCGCTACACCTTC. The chain is built from TRBV3-1 (or the pseudogene TRBV3-2) and TRBJ1-2; D perhaps matches TRBD1 (5 bases). Trimming stripped 1 base from V and 9 bases from J, with 9 bases between. The CDR3 totals 12 residues. Germline assignment: CDR1 LGHDT and CDR2 YNNKEL (reference sequence).